A selection of T cell receptor beta chains follows, all from one sample in a study of cytomegalovirus exposure and HLA in healthy donors. Profiled with immunoSEQ multiplex PCR; TCRdb holds only in-frame clones, not every one. This table holds fewer than 85,000 clones, 60% to 85% found once. The sequenced sample consisted of PBMCs. Every receptor here comes from a man between 18 and 35 years old in good health and CMV-seropositive. Both conserved end residues are part of each CDR3. A D gene is named only where the DNA matches it firmly. Clone size is not always given. Where it is, it says once, few, many or a class for expanded clones.

>few|TRBJ2-5|NA|TRBV9
TGTGCCAGCAGCGTAGCTAGCCACCAAGAGACCCAGTACTTC
CASSVASHQETQYF
>few|TRBJ1-5|NA|TRBV28
TGTGCCAGCAGCTTGACAGGCACAAATCAGCCCCAGCATTTT
CASSLTGTNQPQHF
>once|TRBJ2-7|NA|TRBV19
TGTGCCTCCCGTACCTACGAGCAGTACTTC
CASRTYEQYF
>NA|TRBJ2-7|NA|TRBV29-1
TGCAGCGTTTCAGAGGGAGACGAGCAGTACTTC
CSVSEGDEQYF
>NA|TRBJ2-5|NA|TRBV5-4
TGTGCCAGCAGTCCGACTACTCAAGAGACCCAGTACTTC
CASSPTTQETQYF
>NA|TRBJ1-1|TRBD1|TRBV7-8
TGTGCCAGCAGCCGAAGACAGGGGGCCGCTTCAAGTGAAGCTTTCTTT
CASSRRQGAASSEAFF
>NA|TRBJ2-3|NA|TRBV9
TGTGCCAGCAGCGTAGACAGAGCCACAGATACGCAGTATTTT
CASSVDRATDTQYF
>NA|TRBJ2-1|TRBD2|TRBV7-2
TGTGCCAGCAGCCCCGGGACTAGGGGGAATGAGCAGTTCTTC
CASSPGTRGNEQFF
>NA|TRBJ2-5|TRBD2|TRBV7-9
TGTGCCAGCAGCTTAGCGCTGACGGGAGGAGAAGAGACCCAGTACTTC
CASSLALTGGEETQYF
>once|TRBJ1-4|NA|TRBV7-2
TGTGCCAGCAGCTCCCAATGGGGCGGAAAACTGTTTTTT
CASSSQWGGKLFF
>NA|TRBJ1-5|NA|TRBV27
TGTGCCAGCAGTTTTACAGGCTATCAGCCCCAGCATTTT
CASSFTGYQPQHF
>NA|TRBJ1-2|TRBD1|TRBV29-1
TGCAGTGATACCGGGACAGACTATGGCTACACCTTC
CSDTGTDYGYTF
>NA|TRBJ1-2|NA|TRBV2
TGTGCCAGCAGTGAACAGGGTGGGGGGTATGGCTACACCTTC
CASSEQGGGYGYTF
>NA|TRBJ2-4|TRBD2|TRBV4-1
TGCGCCAGCAGCCAACGGGGGGAAAACATTCAGTACTTC
CASSQRGENIQYF
>NA|TRBJ2-6|NA|TRBV9
TGTGCCAGCAGCCCCAGGGTAGCAGGTGGGGCCAACGTCCTGACTTTC
CASSPRVAGGANVLTF
>few|TRBJ1-1|NA|TRBV5-1
TGCGCCAGCAGCTTGTCACAGGAAGCGGGGTACACTGAAGCTTTCTTT
CASSLSQEAGYTEAFF
>few|TRBJ1-2|NA|TRBV15
TGTGCCACCAGCGGGAGGTCTTTGGGCTATGGCTACACCTTC
CATSGRSLGYGYTF
>NA|TRBJ1-5|TRBD1|TRBV4-1
TGCGCCAGCAGAGGGATAGGGACAGGTTTTGAGCCCCAGCATTTT
CASRGIGTGFEPQHF
>NA|TRBJ1-1|NA|TRBV2
TGTGCCAGCAGGGCGGGGACCTCCGGTGAAGCTTTCTTT
CASRAGTSGEAFF
>once|TRBJ1-1|NA|TRBV2
TGTGCCAGCAGTGACAGGGCTCGCACTGAAGCTTTCTTT
CASSDRARTEAFF
>NA|TRBJ2-1|NA|TRBV28
TGTGCCAGCGGGAGGAGCTCCTACAATGAGCAGTTCTTC
CASGRSSYNEQFF
>NA|TRBJ1-5|NA|TRBV29-1
TGCAGCGTTCAGGGTAAGGGCAATCAGCCCCAGCATTTT
CSVQGKGNQPQHF
>NA|TRBJ1-1|TRBD1|TRBV6-1
TGTGCCATCCGACAGGGGTCGAACACTGAAGCTTTCTTT
CAIRQGSNTEAFF
>NA|TRBJ1-4|TRBD1|TRBV29-1
TGCAGCGTCGAGGACAGGGATACTAATGAAAAACTGTTTTTT
CSVEDRDTNEKLFF
>few|TRBJ1-1|NA|TRBV4-1
TGCGCCAGCAGACAAAAGGGAGGGGTCGGGACTGAAGCTTTCTTT
CASRQKGGVGTEAFF
>once|TRBJ2-3|TRBD2|TRBV5-1
TGCGCCAGCACCAGGGAGGGAGATACGCAGTATTTT
CASTREGDTQYF
>few|TRBJ1-1|NA|TRBV6-5
TGTGCCAGCAGCAGACAGGTTATGAACACTGAAGCTTTCTTT
CASSRQVMNTEAFF
>few|TRBJ1-1|NA|TRBV6-4
TGTGCCAGCAGGACCCCGACAGGAGGTAACACTGAAGCTTTCTTT
CASRTPTGGNTEAFF
>NA|TRBJ2-3|NA|TRBV4-1
TGCGCCAGCACCCCAGGGGCAGACGGCACAGATACGCAGTATTTT
CASTPGADGTDTQYF
>few|TRBJ1-1|NA|TRBV6-5
TGTGCCAGCAGTTACCTGCGGGCGATGGAAGCTTTCTTT
CASSYLRAMEAFF
>NA|TRBJ2-1|TRBD2|TRBV7-2
TGTGCCAGCAGCTTACGCCCGGGAGGGCCCTACAATGAGCAGTTCTTC
CASSLRPGGPYNEQFF
>NA|TRBJ1-2|TRBD1|TRBV6-1
TGTGCCAGCATGGGACAGACCTATGGCTACACCTTC
CASMGQTYGYTF
>NA|TRBJ1-2|NA|TRBV11-2
TGTGCCAGCAGCTTTACGGGACTCAAGGAGAGGCCCTATGGCTACACCTTC
CASSFTGLKERPYGYTF
>few|TRBJ2-2|NA|TRBV19
TGTGCCAGTAATCCAGGGGTGACCGGGGAGCTGTTTTTT
CASNPGVTGELFF
>NA|TRBJ2-3|NA|TRBV11-2
TGTGCCAGCACGGCGGGGAACACAGATACGCAGTATTTT
CASTAGNTDTQYF
>NA|TRBJ2-2|TRBD2|TRBV6-1
TGTGCCAGCGGTGAACCGGCGGGAGTAGACACCGGGGAGCTGTTTTTT
CASGEPAGVDTGELFF
>NA|TRBJ1-1|NA|TRBV6-5
TGTGCCAGCAGTGACCAGGGGTCGGGTGAAGCTTTCTTT
CASSDQGSGEAFF
>NA|TRBJ1-2|TRBD1|TRBV6-5
TGTGCCAGCAGGGGGACAGCTTATGGCTACACCTTC
CASRGTAYGYTF
>NA|TRBJ2-6|NA|TRBV5-4
TGTGCCAGCAGCTTTCCTTATGGAGGGACGCTGGGGGCCAACGTCCTGACTTTC
CASSFPYGGTLGANVLTF
>NA|TRBJ2-7|NA|TRBV29-1
TGCAGCGTTGACCGGCGGCGAAAAGGGCAGTACTTC
CSVDRRRKGQYF
>NA|TRBJ1-1|TRBD1|TRBV15
TGTGCCACCAGCAGAGTCGTGGGACAGGGTGGAACTGAAGCTTTCTTT
CATSRVVGQGGTEAFF
>NA|TRBJ2-7|TRBD1|TRBV27
TGTGCCAGCAGCCTGGACAGGGCCTACGAGCAGTACTTC
CASSLDRAYEQYF